This is a list of T cell receptor beta chains from one sample in a study of shared clonotypes between healthy human individuals. Method: immunoSEQ multiplex PCR; TCRdb's copy keeps in-frame clones and lacks some. The sample has 2 million to 2.5 million clones, about 92% seen once. The sequenced material came from naive CD8+ T cells from PBMCs. These receptors all stem from a man younger than 35 in good health. Some clones in this sample may be carry-over from other donors' samples. Each CDR3 is given with its conserved first and last residue. D genes are given only for firm matches. Some rows mark clone size as missing; the rest say once, few, many or name a class of expanded clone.

cdr3_nt cdr3_aa clone_size j_call d_call v_call
TGTGCCAGCATGCGGGGTCCGACAGGGGGGTACGAGCAGTACTTC CASMRGPTGGYEQYF once TRBJ2-7 TRBD1 TRBV7-9
TGTGCCAGCAGCCCAGGGACTAGCGGGACCCACGAGCAGTACTTC CASSPGTSGTHEQYF NA TRBJ2-7 TRBD2 TRBV27
TGTGCCAGCAGTGAATCGGGACAGGGGGTAAAAAACATTCAGTACTTC CASSESGQGVKNIQYF NA TRBJ2-4 TRBD1 TRBV25-1
TGTGCCAGCAGCGTACTCGCTAGCGGGAGGTTTGATGAGCAGTTCTTC CASSVLASGRFDEQFF NA TRBJ2-1 TRBD2 TRBV9
TGTGCCAGCAGATGGGTAGTCAATGAGCAGTTCTTC CASRWVVNEQFF NA TRBJ2-1 NA TRBV7-9
TGTGCCAGCAGTTCGGACGAAGGATGGCAGTACTTC CASSSDEGWQYF NA TRBJ2-7 NA TRBV28
TGCGCCAGCAGACTCGGTCAGGGTGGCTACGAGCAGTACTTC CASRLGQGGYEQYF NA TRBJ2-7 NA TRBV4-1
TGTGCCAGCAGCCCTATAATCCGGAGGGGCCCTAGGAGAAATGGCTACACCTTC CASSPIIRRGPRRNGYTF NA TRBJ1-2 NA TRBV7-2
TGTGCCAGCTCACCTTCCGCGGGGCAAGAGACCCAGTACTTC CASSPSAGQETQYF NA TRBJ2-5 NA TRBV18
TGTGCCAGCAGCCAAGATGTGGGGACACCAGCCTACGAGCAGTACTTC CASSQDVGTPAYEQYF NA TRBJ2-7 NA TRBV4-2
TGTGCCAGCCGGGACAGGGGGAGTGAAAAACTGTTTTTT CASRDRGSEKLFF NA TRBJ1-4 TRBD1 TRBV9
TGTGCCAGCAGCTCCCATGGGCGGGAGGAATCAGATACGCAGTATTTT CASSSHGREESDTQYF NA TRBJ2-3 TRBD2 TRBV7-3
TGTGCCAGCAGTCCTTCCCAAGACAGAGTTGATGGCTACACCTTC CASSPSQDRVDGYTF NA TRBJ1-2 NA TRBV28
TGCGCCAGCAGCCCCCGTCCTTCAATGAACACTGAAGCTTTCTTT CASSPRPSMNTEAFF NA TRBJ1-1 NA TRBV5-1
TGTGCCAGCAGCTCGGCCATCACTGGGGCCAACGTCCTGACTTTC CASSSAITGANVLTF NA TRBJ2-6 NA TRBV13
TGTGCCAGCAGCGAGGACAGGGGCGAGACCCAGTACTTC CASSEDRGETQYF NA TRBJ2-5 TRBD1 TRBV9
TGTGCCAGCAGTGAAGTTCCCCCCGGCCGTCAGCCCCAGCATTTT CASSEVPPGRQPQHF NA TRBJ1-5 NA TRBV6-1
TGTGCCAGCAACCCCCTAGCGGGAGGGCCCTACAATGAGCAGTTCTTC CASNPLAGGPYNEQFF NA TRBJ2-1 TRBD2 TRBV27
TGTGCCAGCAGCCCTACTCCCATAGCGACTGAAGCTTTCTTT CASSPTPIATEAFF NA TRBJ1-1 NA TRBV6-5
TGTGCCAGCAGCCCCGTACTAGGAGACGAGCAGTACTTC CASSPVLGDEQYF NA TRBJ2-7 NA TRBV4-2
TGCGCCAGCACCTACACAGATACGCAGTATTTT CASTYTDTQYF NA TRBJ2-3 NA TRBV5-1
TGTGCCAGCAGTTACTCCGTTGGACAGGTCTCGATCGAGCAGTACTTC CASSYSVGQVSIEQYF NA TRBJ2-7 TRBD1 TRBV6-5
TGTGCCAGCAGCCACATCACAGATACGCAGTATTTT CASSHITDTQYF NA TRBJ2-3 NA TRBV27
TGTGCCAGCAGCTTAGTAGTTTTGGGAAGAGGGAACACTGAAGCTTTCTTT CASSLVVLGRGNTEAFF NA TRBJ1-1 NA TRBV7-2
TGTGCCAGCAGCTTTTGGGGACTAGCGGGAGCCCCAACCTACAATGAGCAGTTCTTC CASSFWGLAGAPTYNEQFF NA TRBJ2-1 TRBD2 TRBV7-2
TGTGCCAGCAGTTTCTCACAGGGGTCTCGTGAAAAACTGTTTTTT CASSFSQGSREKLFF NA TRBJ1-4 TRBD1 TRBV27
TGTGCCAGCAGCTCCTATCACCGTAATACTGGGGCCAACGTCCTGACTTTC CASSSYHRNTGANVLTF NA TRBJ2-6 NA TRBV7-6
TGTGCCAGCAGGAGGACTCCTGCCTACGAGCAGTACTTC CASRRTPAYEQYF NA TRBJ2-7 NA TRBV27
TGTGCCTGGACGGGGACCGGGGAGCTGTTTTTT CAWTGTGELFF NA TRBJ2-2 NA TRBV30
TGCAGCGGTGGGGTCTCTGGAAACACCATATATTTT CSGGVSGNTIYF once TRBJ1-3 NA TRBV29-1
TGTGCCAGCTCACCATTGGGAGCTAGCGGGATTTCAGATACGCAGTATTTT CASSPLGASGISDTQYF NA TRBJ2-3 TRBD2 TRBV18
TGTGCCAGCAGCTCCCCGGAGGGGGGGGAGGACTACGAGCAGTACTTC CASSSPEGGEDYEQYF NA TRBJ2-7 NA TRBV11-2
TGTGCCAGCAGTTTTCGACCTCCGGGGGCCACAGATACGCAGTATTTT CASSFRPPGATDTQYF NA TRBJ2-3 NA TRBV7-9
TGTGCCAGCAGCTTAGTCACAGCTAAAGAGACCCAGTACTTC CASSLVTAKETQYF NA TRBJ2-5 NA TRBV7-2
TGTGCCAGCAGCTTAGCGAACTATGAGCAGTTCTTC CASSLANYEQFF NA TRBJ2-1 NA TRBV7-6
TGCAGCGTCGACTATGACAGGGTAAATCAGCCCCAGCATTTT CSVDYDRVNQPQHF once TRBJ1-5 TRBD1 TRBV29-1
TGTGCCAGCAGTTTCATGACTAGCGATCAAGAGACCCAGTACTTC CASSFMTSDQETQYF NA TRBJ2-5 TRBD2 TRBV28
TGTGCCAGCAGCTTAGCGGTGTTCGGGGAGCTGTTTTTT CASSLAVFGELFF few TRBJ2-2 NA TRBV7-9
TGTGCCATCAGTGCCGGGACTAGCTCCTACAATGAGCAGTTCTTC CAISAGTSSYNEQFF NA TRBJ2-1 TRBD2 TRBV10-3
TGTGCCAGCAGCCTGGGGCTAGCGGTCTACGAGCAGTACTTC CASSLGLAVYEQYF NA TRBJ2-7 TRBD2 TRBV5-4
TGTGCCAGCAGCTGGGGCGTGAGCTCCTACGAGCAGTACTTC CASSWGVSSYEQYF NA TRBJ2-7 NA TRBV5-5
TGTGCCACCTCACGCCGCGGGCTAGCGGGAGATGAGACCCAGTACTTC CATSRRGLAGDETQYF NA TRBJ2-5 TRBD2 TRBV5-3
TGTGCCAGCAGCTTAGGGGGGCCAGGGGGCCTGAACACTGAAGCTTTCTTT CASSLGGPGGLNTEAFF NA TRBJ1-1 TRBD1 TRBV7-9
TGTGCCAGCAGCTTAAGATCAGATACGCAGTATTTT CASSLRSDTQYF NA TRBJ2-3 NA TRBV7-3
TGCGCCAGCAGCCAAGATTTGGCCTCACTAGGATTAGAGACCCAGTACTTC CASSQDLASLGLETQYF NA TRBJ2-5 NA TRBV4-1
TGCGCCAGCAGCTTGCAGGCAAATGAGCAGTTCTTC CASSLQANEQFF NA TRBJ2-1 NA TRBV5-1
TGTGCCAGCAATGAAGCGGGAGGGCCCTACGAGCAGTACTTC CASNEAGGPYEQYF NA TRBJ2-7 TRBD2 TRBV28
TGTGCCAGCAGCTTAAGAGGGGGCGGGACTGAAGCTTTCTTT CASSLRGGGTEAFF once TRBJ1-1 TRBD1 TRBV13
TGTGCCAGCAGTCCGGACAGGTCGATAGTGTGGCAGTACTTC CASSPDRSIVWQYF NA TRBJ2-7 TRBD1 TRBV28